This T cell receptor beta chain is drawn from a study of shared clonotypes between healthy human individuals. Overall study context: Per donor, CD8 memory used one plate, CD8 naive used two, CD4 memory used three and CD4 naive used three. Study-level points and caveats: It was only blood that was sampled, and tissue repertoires likely differ.

Concerning this clone: The target antigen is unknown.

The ends were cut back, 6 bases at V and 7 bases at J, with 27 bases in the middle. This CDR3 is 16 amino acids long. Per germline, CDR1 SQVTM and CDR2 ANQGSEA. Sequenced by immunoSEQ multiplex PCR; TCRdb stores in-frame clones only, minus some. The top ten hold approximately 10% of the sample, which has 230,000 or so clones, over 50% seen once. The TCR originated in a man under 40 in good health. The chain recombines TRBV29-1 with TRBJ2-5, with D perhaps TRBD2 (6 bases). Specimen: memory CD4+ T cells sorted from blood. Sample subset: CD45RA-negative fraction. CDR3 sequence: CSVGSDGRGPTRTQYF. The CDR3 DNA reads as TGCAGCGTAGGAAGTGATGGGCGGGGACCTACCCGGACCCAGTACTTC.